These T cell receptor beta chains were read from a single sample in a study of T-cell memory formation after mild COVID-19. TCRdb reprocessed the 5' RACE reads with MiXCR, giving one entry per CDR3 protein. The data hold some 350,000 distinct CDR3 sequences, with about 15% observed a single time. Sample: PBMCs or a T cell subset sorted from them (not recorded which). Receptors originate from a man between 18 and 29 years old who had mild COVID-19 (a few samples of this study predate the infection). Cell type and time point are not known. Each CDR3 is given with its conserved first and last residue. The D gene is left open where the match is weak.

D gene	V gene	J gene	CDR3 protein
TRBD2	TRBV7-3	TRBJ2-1	CASSLQGTSGGAVGEQFF
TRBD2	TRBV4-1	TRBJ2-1	CASSQGTGTSQQQFF
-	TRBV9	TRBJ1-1	CASTLGTANTEAFF
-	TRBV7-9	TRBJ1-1	CASSSSRRARFEAFF
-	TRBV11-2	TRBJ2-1	CASSLGTANEQFF
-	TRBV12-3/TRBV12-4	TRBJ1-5	CASSVLGQGNQQPQHF
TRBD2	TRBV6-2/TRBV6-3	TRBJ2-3	CASRRRSGVGTDTQYF
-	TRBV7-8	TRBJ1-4	CASSRLTNEKLFF
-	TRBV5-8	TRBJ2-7	CASSLGPRSYEQYF
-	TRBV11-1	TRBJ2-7	CASSLAQSGGYEQYF
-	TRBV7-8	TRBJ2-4	CASSPLEAKNIQYF
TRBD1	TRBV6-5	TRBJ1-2	CASRGTGSNYGYTF
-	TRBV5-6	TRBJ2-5	CASSLKDGEVETQYF
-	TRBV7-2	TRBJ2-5	CASSFQGQETQYF
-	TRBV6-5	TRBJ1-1	CASRREGGTEAFF
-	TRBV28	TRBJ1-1	CASTQGVEAFF
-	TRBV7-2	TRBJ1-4	CASSGTQGGWGKLFF
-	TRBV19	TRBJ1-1	CASSIWSSDTEAFF
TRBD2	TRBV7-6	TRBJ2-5	CASSSALAEETQYF
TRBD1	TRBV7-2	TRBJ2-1	CASSPGWNRGEQFF
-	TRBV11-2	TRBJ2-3	CASSSVRGRTDTQYF
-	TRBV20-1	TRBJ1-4	CSARAGLVNEKLFF
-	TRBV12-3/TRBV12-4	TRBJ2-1	CASSFSGPRDEQFF
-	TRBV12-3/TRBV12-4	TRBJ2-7	CASSPSLGEQYF
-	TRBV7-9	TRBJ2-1	CASSFILIAGAVYNEQFF
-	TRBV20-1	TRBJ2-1	CSATRGNEQFF
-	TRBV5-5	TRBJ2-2	CASSSRLPTGSQSGDGELFF
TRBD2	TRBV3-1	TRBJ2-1	CASSPTAGGREEFF
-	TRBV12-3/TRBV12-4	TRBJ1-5	CASSLRGNGNQPQHF
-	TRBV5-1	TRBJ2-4	CASSFGQSSDIQYF
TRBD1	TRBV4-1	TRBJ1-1	CASRDGTGRDGAFF
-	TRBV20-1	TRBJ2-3	CSPTEDTQYF
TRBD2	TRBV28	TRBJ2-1	CASSLPGLAGGPSYNEQFF
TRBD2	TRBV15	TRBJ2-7	CATSRRTSGMEAYEQYF
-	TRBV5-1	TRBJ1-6	CASSLGRPGNSPLHF
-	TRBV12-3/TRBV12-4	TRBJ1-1	CASRGSYSRPEAFF
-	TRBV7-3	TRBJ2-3	CASSEDRSATDTQYF
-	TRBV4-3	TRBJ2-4	CASSQDGLAKNIQYF
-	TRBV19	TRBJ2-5	CASSPGAAQETQYF
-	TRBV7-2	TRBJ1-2	CASSLVGTGGYDYGYTF
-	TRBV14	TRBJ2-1	CASSKNPGEAYQASYNEQFF
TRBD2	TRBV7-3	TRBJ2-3	CASSSERGGTDTQYF
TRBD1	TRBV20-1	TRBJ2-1	CSARDYRGGNEQFF
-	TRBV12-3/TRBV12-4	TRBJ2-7	CASSLRSGFEQYF
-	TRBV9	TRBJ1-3	CASSVGTPRGNTIYF
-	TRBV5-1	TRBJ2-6	CASSLTGLVGANVLTF
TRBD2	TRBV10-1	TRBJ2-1	CASSGGLAGENEQFF
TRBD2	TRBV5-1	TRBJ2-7	CASSEGLAGNYEQYF
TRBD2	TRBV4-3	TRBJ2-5	CASSQEAAGGLETQYF
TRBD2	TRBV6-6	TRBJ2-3	CASSYSSGVGTDTQYF
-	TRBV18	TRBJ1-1	CASSPDDSEAFF
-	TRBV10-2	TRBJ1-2	CASSLTQTVNSGYTF
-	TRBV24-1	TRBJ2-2	CATSDLPQSGEEGGELFF
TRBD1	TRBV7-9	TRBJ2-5	CASGDRLETQYF
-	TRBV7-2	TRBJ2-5	CASSLAVAGVETQYF
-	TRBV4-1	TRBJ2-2	CASSQLGLLNTGELFF
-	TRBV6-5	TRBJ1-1	CASSYGVGAEAFF